This is a list of T cell receptor beta chains from one sample in a study of cytomegalovirus exposure and HLA in healthy donors. Clones were read by immunoSEQ multiplex PCR, and TCRdb kept only the in-frame ones, dropping some. The sample lists approximately 220,000 clones; roughly 83% were seen once. Sample: PBMCs. The receptors here all came from a boy aged 2 to 10 in good health and CMV-seronegative. Each CDR3 is given with its conserved first and last residue. A D gene is named only where the DNA matches it firmly. A row's size may be missing; if present it is once, few, many or a size class.

abundance: .; j_gene: TRBJ2-7; d_gene: TRBD2; v_gene: TRBV6-5; CDR3aa: CASSEVGGGYEQYF; CDR3nt: TGTGCCAGCAGTGAGGTGGGGGGGGGCTACGAGCAGTACTTC
abundance: .; j_gene: TRBJ1-5; d_gene: .; v_gene: TRBV30; CDR3aa: CAWSTRGRIEPQHF; CDR3nt: TGTGCCTGGAGTACCCGGGGTCGCATAGAGCCCCAGCATTTT
abundance: .; j_gene: TRBJ2-4; d_gene: .; v_gene: TRBV7-9; CDR3aa: CASSSRGGAQKNIQYF; CDR3nt: TGTGCCAGCAGCTCAAGGGGGGGGGCCCAAAAAAACATTCAGTACTTC
abundance: once; j_gene: TRBJ1-2; d_gene: TRBD1; v_gene: TRBV5-1; CDR3aa: CASSRFGQGSNYGYTF; CDR3nt: TGCGCCAGCAGCAGATTTGGACAGGGGTCTAACTATGGCTACACCTTC
abundance: .; j_gene: TRBJ1-2; d_gene: .; v_gene: TRBV5-6; CDR3aa: CASSLGQLNYGYTF; CDR3nt: TGTGCCAGCAGCTTGGGACAGCTAAACTATGGCTACACCTTC
abundance: .; j_gene: TRBJ1-4; d_gene: .; v_gene: TRBV5-1; CDR3aa: CASSLLGGAQEKLFF; CDR3nt: TGCGCCAGCAGCTTGTTAGGGGGGGCGCAAGAAAAACTGTTTTTT
abundance: .; j_gene: TRBJ2-1; d_gene: TRBD2; v_gene: TRBV9; CDR3aa: CASTPSGTSGGAVYNEQFF; CDR3nt: TGTGCCAGCACCCCCTCCGGGACTAGCGGGGGGGCGGTTTACAATGAGCAGTTCTTC
abundance: .; j_gene: TRBJ2-7; d_gene: TRBD2; v_gene: TRBV27; CDR3aa: CASSASLAASSYEQYF; CDR3nt: TGTGCCAGCAGTGCCTCTCTAGCGGCGAGCTCCTACGAGCAGTACTTC
abundance: .; j_gene: TRBJ1-5; d_gene: .; v_gene: TRBV7-8; CDR3aa: CASSHRVGNSNQPQHF; CDR3nt: TGTGCCAGCAGCCACAGGGTGGGTAATAGCAATCAGCCCCAGCATTTT
abundance: .; j_gene: TRBJ2-1; d_gene: .; v_gene: TRBV30; CDR3aa: CAWSVGQSDEQFF; CDR3nt: TGTGCCTGGAGTGTTGGGCAGTCCGATGAGCAGTTCTTC
abundance: .; j_gene: TRBJ1-1; d_gene: .; v_gene: TRBV6-5; CDR3aa: CASSYSSVMNTEAFF; CDR3nt: TGTGCCAGCAGTTACTCGAGCGTAATGAACACTGAAGCTTTCTTT
abundance: .; j_gene: TRBJ2-3; d_gene: TRBD2; v_gene: TRBV10-3; CDR3aa: CAIKAGVEDTQYF; CDR3nt: TGTGCCATCAAGGCGGGAGTGGAAGATACGCAGTATTTT
abundance: .; j_gene: TRBJ2-1; d_gene: TRBD2; v_gene: TRBV13; CDR3aa: CASSSGTSGRANEQFF; CDR3nt: TGTGCCAGCAGCTCGGGGACTAGCGGGAGGGCCAATGAGCAGTTCTTC
abundance: .; j_gene: TRBJ2-7; d_gene: TRBD1; v_gene: TRBV2; CDR3aa: CASSEGDRGRPCEQYF; CDR3nt: TGTGCCAGCAGTGAAGGAGACAGGGGGCGACCGTGCGAGCAGTACTTC
abundance: .; j_gene: TRBJ1-2; d_gene: .; v_gene: TRBV28; CDR3aa: CASAGSLLNYGYTF; CDR3nt: TGTGCCAGCGCAGGGTCCCTTTTAAACTATGGCTACACCTTC
abundance: .; j_gene: TRBJ2-4; d_gene: .; v_gene: TRBV18; CDR3aa: CASSPSRGGKNIQYF; CDR3nt: TGTGCCAGCTCACCGTCGAGGGGAGGTAAAAACATTCAGTACTTC
abundance: .; j_gene: TRBJ2-1; d_gene: .; v_gene: TRBV21-1; CDR3aa: CASSKGGGTPYNEQFF; CDR3nt: TGTGCCAGCAGCAAAGGGGGGGGGACCCCCTACAATGAGCAGTTCTTC
abundance: .; j_gene: TRBJ2-3; d_gene: TRBD1; v_gene: TRBV7-9; CDR3aa: CASSLVGTGAGDTQYF; CDR3nt: TGTGCCAGCAGCTTAGTCGGGACAGGGGCGGGAGATACGCAGTATTTT
abundance: .; j_gene: TRBJ2-1; d_gene: .; v_gene: TRBV27; CDR3aa: CASSFGPRGEQFF; CDR3nt: TGTGCCAGCAGTTTTGGGCCTCGGGGTGAGCAGTTCTTC
abundance: .; j_gene: TRBJ1-6; d_gene: .; v_gene: TRBV7-6; CDR3aa: CASSLVGGGAGSYNSPLHF; CDR3nt: TGTGCCAGCAGCTTAGTCGGTGGGGGCGCGGGCTCCTATAATTCACCCCTCCACTTT
abundance: .; j_gene: TRBJ2-4; d_gene: .; v_gene: TRBV2; CDR3aa: CASSGTPLAKNIQYF; CDR3nt: TGTGCCAGCAGTGGAACGCCACTAGCCAAAAACATTCAGTACTTC
abundance: .; j_gene: TRBJ2-5; d_gene: TRBD1; v_gene: TRBV5-4; CDR3aa: CASSLGDREETQYF; CDR3nt: TGTGCCAGCAGCTTGGGGGACAGAGAGGAGACCCAGTACTTC
abundance: .; j_gene: TRBJ2-7; d_gene: .; v_gene: TRBV2; CDR3aa: CAILRGGNEQYF; CDR3nt: TGTGCCATCCTAAGGGGGGGGAACGAGCAGTACTTC